The 29 T cell receptor beta chains listed next were all sequenced from one sample in a study of PD-1 blockade in classical Hodgkin lymphoma. Generated by immunoSEQ multiplex PCR, the TCRdb table keeps only in-frame clones and is missing some. The sample comprises 5,500 to 7,500 clones, under 65% of which are singletons, and about 15% rests with the top ten. Following autologous stem cell transplantation, relapse occurred in every patient, and exposure to brentuximab vedotin varied. Thawed PBMCs were subjected to magnetic negative selection, which yielded isolated CD8+ T cells. The sequencing used CD8+ T cells from blood, collected at baseline. Every receptor here comes from a human donor with classical Hodgkin lymphoma.

This clone was counted a few times. This chain uses TRBV5-6 with TRBJ2-7; 7 bases fit TRBD1. CDR3 size: 14 residues. With 4 bases clipped from V and 2 bases from J, the junction kept 6 bases outside the gene matches. In germline, CDR1 is SGHDT, CDR2 YYEEEE. The CDR3 DNA sequence: TGTGCCAGCAGCGCGACGGGACAGCCCTACGAGCAGTACTTC. It specifies CASSATGQPYEQYF.

The chain links TRBV12-1 to TRBJ2-7. TRBV12-1 is a pseudogene segment. The length of the CDR3 is 17 residues. CDR3 DNA sequence: TGTGCCAGCAGCCCCGGACCTCAAACTAAATGCCCCTACGAGCAGTACTTC. Translation: CASSPGPQTKCPYEQYF.

CDR3 residues: CASSDRPNQPQHF. The CDR3 nucleotides read TGTGCCAGCAGCGACAGACCAAATCAGCCCCAGCATTTT. The genes are TRBV2 and TRBJ1-5; weak D call: TRBD1 (5 bases). V gave up 6 bases and J gave up 4 bases, with 10 bases separating them. Germline-derived CDR1 and CDR2 are SNHLY and FYNNEI. This CDR3 has 13 residues.

A few counts support this clone. This chain uses TRBV30 with TRBJ1-2; 10 positions match TRBD1. The ends lost 0 bases at V and 6 bases at J; junction bases unmatched: 7. The CDR3 sequence is 15 residues long. The germline V gene encodes CDR1 GTSNPN and CDR2 SVGIG (reference sequence). The CDR3 DNA follows: TGTGCCTGGAGTGTGGGCTACGGGACAGGGGATGGCTACACCTTC. Protein: CAWSVGYGTGDGYTF. The entire variable domain, with the rest obtained from reference TRBV30 and TRBJ1-2, is as follows: SQTIHQWPATLVQPVGSPLSLECTVEGTSNPNLYWYRQAAGRGLQLLFYSVGIGQISSEVPQNLSASRPQDRQFILSSKKLLLSDSGFYLCAWSVGYGTGDGYTFGSGTRLTVV.

The V and J genes are TRBV27 and TRBJ1-6; unclear D gene. The CDR3 contains 18 residues. V was clipped by 5 bases and J by 0 bases, with 17 bases between them. The germline V gene encodes CDR1 MNHEY and CDR2 SMNVEV (reference sequence). CDR3 sequence reads: CASSQTPPESSYNSPLHF. CDR3 DNA: TGTGCCAGCAGTCAAACACCTCCAGAGAGCTCCTATAATTCACCCCTCCACTTT.

This clone was observed a few times. The genes are TRBV2 and TRBJ1-1; 9 nucleotides agree with TRBD1. Losses at the gene ends were 8 bases for V and 4 bases for J; bases not matched to a gene: 8. This CDR3 region has 14 residues. Germline CDR1 and CDR2: SNHLY and FYNNEI. The CDR3 DNA follows: TGTGCCAGCCGGAGGGGACAGGGTTTCACTGAAGCTTTCTTT. Translated: CASRRGQGFTEAFF.

The chain links TRBV10-2 to TRBJ2-7; 7 nucleotides line up with TRBD2. The J segment lost 0 bases and the V segment lost 4 bases, leaving 0 bases of the junction unmatched. The CDR3 covers 13 residues. CDR1 and CDR2 from the germline V gene are WSHSY and SAAADI. The CDR3 bases are TGCGCCAGCAGTGGGACTAGCTCCTACGAGCAGTACTTC. The encoded protein is CASSGTSSYEQYF.

This clone has just a few counts. Other DNA sequences in this specimen translate into the identical CDR3. The rearrangement uses TRBV6-5 and TRBJ1-1; 9 positions match TRBD1. The germline V gene encodes CDR1 MNHEY and CDR2 SVGAGI. This CDR3 region has 14 residues. V lost 2 bases to trimming and J lost 5 bases; unmatched junction nucleotides: 3. In DNA, the CDR3 is TGTGCCAGCAGTTACGGACAGGGGAATACTGAAGCTTTCTTT. It yields the protein CASSYGQGNTEAFF.

The chain links TRBV28 to TRBJ2-5; a weak D match, TRBD1 (6 bases). The ends were cut back, 3 bases at V and 2 bases at J, with 10 bases in the middle. Germline assignment: CDR1 MDHEN and CDR2 SYDVKM. The CDR3 loop spans 14 amino acids. CDR3 sequence reads: CASSLLGQQETQYF. In DNA, the CDR3 is TGTGCCAGCAGTTTGCTGGGACAACAAGAGACCCAGTACTTC.

The V gene is TRBV2, the J gene TRBJ2-5, with 10 bases identical to TRBD2. The J segment lost 4 bases and the V segment lost 4 bases, leaving 9 bases of the junction unmatched. The germline CDR1 and CDR2 sequences are SNHLY and FYNNEI. This CDR3 contains 16 residues. Written as DNA, the CDR3 is TGTGCCAGCAGTGTGAAGCGGGAGGGCTTCAGAGAGACCCAGTACTTC. This encodes CASSVKREGFRETQYF.

The chain combines TRBV13 with TRBJ1-3; no definite D call. Trimming took off 5 bases at V and 0 bases at J, with 8 bases between the two ends. This CDR3 region has 14 residues. Germline assignment: CDR1 PRHDT and CDR2 FYEKMQ (reference sequence). The CDR3 nucleotides are TGTGCCAGCAGCCCCCAACTCTCTGGAAACACCATATATTTT. It codes for CASSPQLSGNTIYF.

The gene calls are TRBV25-1 and TRBJ2-3; the D gene could be TRBD1 or TRBD2 (6 bases each). CDR1 MGHDK and CDR2 SYGVNS come from the germline V gene. This CDR3 has 15 residues. Deletions cut 6 bases from V and 3 bases from J, with 16 bases between. CDR3 protein: CASRQSGAETDTQYF. CDR3 coding DNA: TGTGCCAGCAGACAATCGGGGGCGGAAACAGATACGCAGTATTTT.

V gene TRBV19 combines with J gene TRBJ2-2, with 9 bases identical to TRBD2. The germline CDR1 and CDR2 sequences are LNHDA and SQIVND (reference sequence). CDR3 length equals 15 residues. After removal of 7 bases from V and 4 bases from J, the junction contained 7 bases not matched to a gene. DNA of the CDR3: TGTGCCAGTACGGCTAGCGGGATTTTCACCGGGGAGCTGTTTTTT. This codes for CASTASGIFTGELFF.

The rearrangement links TRBV7-9 to TRBJ2-1, with TRBD2 matching 11 bases. V gave up 0 bases and J gave up 5 bases; unmatched junction bases: 9. Germline CDR1 reads SEHNR; CDR2 reads FQNEAQ (reference sequence). The CDR3 is 18 residues long. This chain's CDR3 is CASSLAVSGLAANNEQFF. CDR3 DNA: TGTGCCAGCAGCTTAGCCGTTTCGGGACTAGCGGCAAACAATGAGCAGTTCTTC.

The chain combines TRBV29-1 with TRBJ2-1, with 7 positions matching TRBD2. V shed 7 bases, J shed 3 bases, and the junction held 6 bases outside the gene matches. This CDR3 has 13 residues. Germline values: CDR1 SQVTM, CDR2 ANQGSEA. The CDR3 region is CSAPGLLYNEQFF. Written as DNA, the CDR3 is TGCAGCGCCCCGGGACTACTCTACAATGAGCAGTTCTTC.

The J gene is TRBJ2-7, the V gene TRBV6-5; 7 bases map to TRBD2. The CDR3 spans 14 residues. The trim removed 6 bases at V and 2 bases at J, leaving 7 bases unmatched. The germline V gene has CDR1 MNHEY and CDR2 SVGAGI. CDR3 loop: CASSEAGPPYEQYF. In DNA form, the CDR3 reads TGTGCCAGCAGCGAAGCGGGACCACCCTACGAGCAGTACTTC.

The CDR3 loop reads CASSQNSAMNTEAFF. The CDR3 DNA sequence: TGTGCCAGCAGCCAAAACTCTGCTATGAACACTGAAGCTTTCTTT. V gene TRBV5-5 combines with J gene TRBJ1-1; D not certain. The CDR3 covers 15 residues. The germline gives CDR1 SGHKS, CDR2 YYEKEE (reference sequence). Trimming pared 4 bases from V and 0 bases from J, leaving 13 bases between.

This clone has just a few counts. The J gene is TRBJ2-1, the V gene TRBV4-1, with 9 bases that match TRBD2. CDR3 length: 15 residues. From germline, CDR1 is MGHRA and CDR2 YSYEKL. The J segment lost 3 bases and the V segment lost 3 bases, leaving 3 bases of the junction unmatched. The chain's CDR3 is CASSQREGSYNEQFF. CDR3 sequence (DNA): TGCGCCAGCAGCCAGCGGGAGGGTAGCTACAATGAGCAGTTCTTC.

The V call is TRBV7-8, the J call TRBJ1-6; D may be TRBD1 (6 bases). Trimming took off 4 bases at V and 0 bases at J, with 10 bases between the two ends. Germline loops: CDR1 SGHVS, CDR2 FQNEAQ. The CDR3 contains 16 residues. Here the CDR3 DNA reads TGTGCCAGCAGCTCTTGGACAGACTCCTATAATTCACCCCTCCACTTT. Protein product: CASSSWTDSYNSPLHF.

The CDR3, as DNA: TGTGCCAGTAGGCCGGCTAGCGGTTCCTACGAGCAGTACTTC. Protein product: CASRPASGSYEQYF. The chain uses TRBV19 and TRBJ2-7, with 7 bases that match TRBD2. The V segment lost 6 bases and the J segment 1 base; nucleotides outside the gene matches: 6. The V gene's germline CDR1 is LNHDA and CDR2 SQIVND (reference sequence). This CDR3 has 14 amino acids.

On this clone: An end of the junction does not agree with germline; a read error may underlie this. The chain carries TRBV5-5 and TRBJ2-7; maybe TRBD2 (7 bases). Germline CDR1 is SGHKS and CDR2 is YYEKEE (reference sequence). CDR3 length: 17 residues. The CDR3 here is CASSQGGGSESSYEQYF. CDR3 DNA sequence: TGCGCCAGCAGCCAGGGAGGGGGTTCTGAAAGCTCCTACGAGCAGTACTTC. The variable domain in full, completed from reference TRBV5-5 and TRBJ2-7, reads DAGVTQSPTHLIKTRGQQVTLRCSPISGHKSVSWYQQVLGQGPQFIFQYYEKEERGRGNFPDRFSARQFPNYSSELNVNALLLGDSALYLCASSQGGGSESSYEQYFGPGTRLTVT.

This rearrangement joins TRBV7-9 to TRBJ2-7; tentatively, D is TRBD2 (5 bases). Trimming stripped 5 bases from V and 3 bases from J, with 20 bases between. CDR1 SEHNR and CDR2 FQNEAQ come from the germline V gene (reference sequence). The CDR3 runs 16 residues. This CDR3 reads CASSPAGAATSYEQYF. The CDR3 DNA reads as TGTGCCAGCAGCCCCGCCGGAGCGGCTACAAGCTACGAGCAGTACTTC.

Only one count was recorded for this clone. The chain employs TRBV28 and TRBJ2-7; 9 positions match TRBD2. Germline assignment: CDR1 MDHEN and CDR2 SYDVKM. The CDR3 loop spans 14 amino acids. Trimming cost V 2 bases and J 4 bases; bases outside gene matches: 3. CDR3 residues: CASSLGTSLYEQYF. In nucleotides, the CDR3 is TGTGCCAGCAGTTTAGGGACTAGCTTATACGAGCAGTACTTC.

The sample holds a few counts of this clone. The J gene is TRBJ1-1, the V gene TRBV19; 10 nucleotides align to TRBD1. Germline-derived CDR1 and CDR2 are LNHDA and SQIVND (reference sequence). The CDR3 runs 12 residues. Trimming cost V 9 bases and J 4 bases; bases outside gene matches: 2. The CDR3 coding sequence is TGTGCCAGCGGACAGGGGGGCACTGAAGCTTTCTTT. Its protein is CASGQGGTEAFF.

The chain links TRBV18 to TRBJ2-2; D is ambiguous. Germline CDR1 KGHSH, CDR2 LQKENI. The CDR3 length is 14 residues. V was pared by 2 bases and J by 2 bases, with 6 bases between. CDR3 in amino acids: CASSPGTNTGELFF. The DNA of the CDR3 is TGTGCCAGCTCACCAGGCACCAACACCGGGGAGCTGTTTTTT.

The V gene is TRBV9, the J gene TRBJ1-6; D is perhaps TRBD1 (6 bases). This CDR3 is built from 15 residues. CDR1 and CDR2 (germline): SGDLS, YYNGEE. Between the trimmed V and J ends, which lost 3 bases and 3 bases, there was a span of 10 bases. In nucleotides, the CDR3 is TGTGCCAGCAGCGCCACAGGGAACTATAATTCACCCCTCCACTTT. Encoded protein: CASSATGNYNSPLHF.

The J gene is TRBJ2-2, the V gene TRBV7-6; 13 bases are a match to TRBD2. The V and J ends lost 5 bases and 8 bases, in that order; junction bases with no gene match: 8. CDR1 is SGHVS, CDR2 FNYEAQ, per germline. The CDR3 is 16 amino acids. The chain's CDR3 is CASSRGLAGESGELFF. The CDR3 bases are TGTGCCAGCAGCCGCGGACTAGCGGGAGAGTCTGGGGAGCTGTTTTTT. The whole variable domain, remainder taken from reference TRBV7-6 and TRBJ2-2, is GAGVSQSPRYKVTKRGQDVALRCDPISGHVSLYWYRQALGQGPEFLTYFNYEAQQDKSGLPNDRFSAERPEGSISTLTIQRTEQRDSAMYRCASSRGLAGESGELFFGEGSRLTVL.

The V call is TRBV5-5, the J call TRBJ1-1; tentatively, D is TRBD1 (5 bases). The ends were cut back, 9 bases at V and 3 bases at J, with 18 bases in the middle. The germline V gene has CDR1 SGHKS and CDR2 YYEKEE (reference sequence). This CDR3 contains 14 residues. The DNA of the CDR3 is TGTGCCACCCAGCGCGGGGCCCGGGACACTGAAGCTTTCTTT. It is translated as CATQRGARDTEAFF.

This clone is medium-sized within its sample. V is TRBV28 and J is TRBJ2-1, with 7 bases matching TRBD2. This CDR3 has 16 amino acids. CDR1 and CDR2 from the germline V gene are MDHEN and SYDVKM. The V gene end was trimmed by 6 bases and the J gene end by 6 bases; junction bases not matched to a gene: 14. The CDR3 DNA sequence: TGTGCCAGCAGCCCTCGTCGGGGGAGGGCCGCCAATGAGCAGTTCTTC. Its translation: CASSPRRGRAANEQFF.